The 17 T cell receptor beta chains below come from one sample, sequenced in a study of cytomegalovirus exposure and HLA in healthy donors. It was with 60 Vbeta and 13 Jbeta primers that the PCR ran. Sequencing used immunoSEQ multiplex PCR; TCRdb keeps in-frame clones, though not all of them. The sample yields some 130,000 clones, roughly 80% seen once. Specimen: PBMCs. The receptors stem from a male donor in good health and CMV-seropositive.

The chain uses TRBV7-3 and TRBJ2-5; TRBD2 agrees at 8 bases. Trimming at V came to 6 bases and at J to 5 bases, leaving 8 bases not matched to a gene. Germline V gives CDR1 SGHTA, CDR2 FQGTGA. The CDR3 extends over 14 amino acids. CDR3 sequence: CASSRKREWETQYF. The CDR3 region has the DNA TGTGCCAGCAGTCGTAAGCGGGAGTGGGAGACCCAGTACTTC.

The rearrangement uses TRBV6-1 and TRBJ1-5, with unresolved D. V lost 8 bases, J lost 0 bases, and 11 bases lay in between. The V gene's germline CDR1 is MNHNS and CDR2 SASEGT. The length of the CDR3 is 14 residues. The CDR3 region has the DNA TGTGCCAGCCCAGACACCAATAGCAATCAGCCCCAGCATTTT. It translates to CASPDTNSNQPQHF.

This rearrangement joins TRBV28 to TRBJ2-1, with 7 bases matching TRBD2. The J segment lost 0 bases and the V segment lost 3 bases, leaving 5 bases of the junction unmatched. The CDR3 is 16 amino acids. Germline-derived CDR1 and CDR2 are MDHEN and SYDVKM. CDR3 residues: CASSLGGWSSYNEQFF. For the CDR3, the DNA is TGTGCCAGCAGTTTGGGAGGGTGGTCCTCCTACAATGAGCAGTTCTTC. Using reference TRBV28 and TRBJ2-1 for the parts outside the CDR3, the full variable domain is DVKVTQSSRYLVKRTGEKVFLECVQDMDHENMFWYRQDPGLGLRLIYFSYDVKMKEKGDIPEGYSVSREKKERFSLILESASTNQTSMYLCASSLGGWSSYNEQFFGPGTRLTVL.

This clone was found a few times. The gene calls are TRBV27 and TRBJ2-3; no definite D call. Germline lookup yields CDR1 MNHEY and CDR2 SMNVEV (reference sequence). This CDR3 contains 12 residues. Trimming removed 5 bases from V and 0 bases from J, with 3 bases in between. The CDR3: CASSASTDTQYF. CDR3 nucleotides: TGTGCCAGCAGTGCGAGCACAGATACGCAGTATTTT.

This chain joins TRBV9 and TRBJ2-3; the D gene is possibly TRBD2 (6 bases). V was cut by 0 bases and J by 1 base, with 9 bases left in between. The length of the CDR3 is 15 residues. Germline V CDR1 and CDR2: SGDLS, YYNGEE. The CDR3 coding sequence is TGTGCCAGCAGCGTAGGGACTATACGCACAGATACGCAGTATTTT. This gives the protein CASSVGTIRTDTQYF.

The V call is TRBV7-3, the J call TRBJ2-5; no reliable D call. This CDR3 spans 14 amino acids. The V gene's germline CDR1 is SGHTA and CDR2 FQGTGA. V was cut by 7 bases and J by 5 bases, with 17 bases left in between. This CDR3 reads CASTEVCGRETQYF. The CDR3 DNA reads TGTGCCAGCACCGAGGTGTGTGGTAGGGAGACCCAGTACTTC.

The chain joins TRBV7-3 to TRBJ2-3; possible D gene TRBD2, 6 bases. V lost 1 base and J lost 2, with 19 bases in between. The CDR3 totals 18 residues. Germline V CDR1 and CDR2: SGHTA, FQGTGA. The CDR3 DNA reads TGTGCCAGCAGCTTAATGGGCAGGCTAGCGCAAGTCACAGATACGCAGTATTTT. Protein: CASSLMGRLAQVTDTQYF.

The rearrangement joins TRBV7-2 to TRBJ1-1, with 7 positions matching TRBD1. Germline CDR1 and CDR2: SGHTA and FQGNSA. V trimming: 5 bases; J trimming: 0 bases; junction bases outside the gene matches: 0. The CDR3 has 13 residues. The CDR3 reads CASSQGVNTEAFF. The DNA for the CDR3 is TGTGCCAGCAGCCAGGGGGTGAACACTGAAGCTTTCTTT.

This clone has just a few counts. The V gene is TRBV13, the J gene TRBJ2-7, with D tentatively TRBD1 (5 bases). The germline V gene has CDR1 PRHDT and CDR2 FYEKMQ (reference sequence). With 0 bases removed from V and 5 bases from J, the gap between germline ends came to 11 bases. The CDR3 is 14 residues long. CDR3 residues: CASSLGRAVNEQYF. The CDR3 nucleotides read TGTGCCAGCAGCTTAGGCAGGGCAGTAAACGAGCAGTACTTC.

The chain uses TRBV10-3 and TRBJ2-3; 7 bases map to TRBD2. With 9 bases clipped from V and 1 base from J, the junction kept 22 bases outside the gene matches. The CDR3 is made up of 19 amino acids. The V gene's germline CDR1 is ENHRY and CDR2 SYGVKD. The chain's CDR3 is CAISRVGRETAGRTDTQYF. In nucleotides, the CDR3 is TGTGCCATAAGCCGCGTCGGGCGGGAGACCGCCGGTCGCACAGATACGCAGTATTTT.

The rearrangement uses TRBV5-5 and TRBJ2-7, with TRBD2 matching over 8 bases. The V gene's germline CDR1 is SGHKS and CDR2 YYEKEE (reference sequence). Unmatched junction bases numbered 20, after V lost 0 bases and J lost 6 bases. The CDR3 loop spans 19 amino acids. The CDR3 sequence is CASSLAAGPRVASGREQYF. The CDR3 bases are TGTGCCAGCAGCTTGGCCGCAGGGCCCCGAGTTGCTAGCGGGCGCGAGCAGTACTTC.

This sequence joins TRBV19 and TRBJ2-3; 7 bases fit TRBD2. Germline assignment: CDR1 LNHDA and CDR2 SQIVND (reference sequence). V was pared by 4 bases and J by 2 bases, with 6 bases of the junction left unmatched. This CDR3 has 15 amino acids. CDR3 DNA sequence: TGTGCCAGTAGTAGGGCTAGCGGAGTCACAGATACGCAGTATTTT. Amino acid sequence: CASSRASGVTDTQYF.

V usage is TRBV5-5 and J usage is TRBJ2-7; no firm D call. With 2 bases removed from V and 5 bases from J, the gap between germline ends came to 5 bases. This CDR3 is 11 amino acids long. Germline V gene sequence: CDR1 SGHKS, CDR2 YYEKEE (reference sequence). This CDR3 reads CASSFSDEQYF. CDR3 DNA: TGTGCCAGCAGCTTTTCGGACGAGCAGTACTTC.

Concerning this clone: Sequence at one end of the junction differs from germline and may be a read error. J is TRBJ2-5 and V is TRBV6-4; D might be TRBD2 (6 bases). The CDR3 length is 19 residues. Germline V gives CDR1 MRHNA, CDR2 SNTAGT. The CDR3 here is CASGEVNLGAGGYRGTQYF. The CDR3 DNA follows: TGTGCCAGCGGTGAAGTGAATCTAGGAGCGGGCGGGTATCGGGGGACCCAGTACTTC.

The chain employs TRBV28 and TRBJ1-5; TRBD1 agrees at 9 bases. Trimming took 5 bases from V and 2 from J; bases not matched to a gene: 7. The CDR3 has 16 amino acids. From germline, CDR1 is MDHEN and CDR2 SYDVKM. The CDR3 loop is CASSLPTGGGNQPQHF. The CDR3, as DNA: TGTGCCAGCAGTCTTCCGACAGGGGGGGGCAATCAGCCCCAGCATTTT.

This clone was found a few times. The V call is TRBV19, the J call TRBJ1-2; 9 bases agree with TRBD1. The junction had 4 bases not matched to a gene; V was cut back by 3 bases and J by 8 bases. This CDR3 is 13 amino acids long. Germline CDR1 and CDR2: LNHDA and SQIVND (reference sequence). The CDR3 sequence: CASSIWTGEGYTF. The CDR3 DNA is TGTGCCAGTAGTATTTGGACAGGGGAAGGCTACACCTTC.

V is TRBV28 and J is TRBJ2-2, with unresolved D. Trimming removed 6 bases from V and 0 bases from J, with 2 bases in between. Germline V gene data show CDR1 as MDHEN and CDR2 as SYDVKM. The CDR3 has 12 residues. For the CDR3, the DNA is TGTGCCAGCAGCACGAACACCGGGGAGCTGTTTTTT. Its translation: CASSTNTGELFF.